Below are 15 T cell receptor beta chains sequenced from a single sample in a study of long-term antiretroviral therapy in people with HIV. With survey level as its setting, the immunoSEQ assay was v3.0. The table came from immunoSEQ multiplex PCR; TCRdb's copy has only in-frame clones and leaves some out. The data show around 25,000 clones, with roughly 87% seen just once and 8% to 9.5% held by the top ten. The specimen was unsorted PBMCs, collected 1.8 years before starting antiretroviral therapy. The receptors come from a man aged 50-60 years with HIV.

This rearrangement joins TRBV9 to TRBJ1-2; TRBD1 matches at 10 bases. CDR1 is SGDLS, CDR2 YYNGEE, per germline. Germline trimming cut 3 bases from V and 5 bases from J; bases unmatched to any gene: 4. CDR3 length: 14 residues. DNA of the CDR3: TGTGCCAGCAGCGGACAGGGGGCTCAATATGGCTACACCTTC. Translating it yields CASSGQGAQYGYTF.

The chain links TRBV5-1 to TRBJ2-3; 7 nucleotides match TRBD2. The CDR3 covers 16 residues. V shed 0 bases, J shed 2 bases, and the junction held 6 bases outside the gene matches. Germline assignment: CDR1 SGHRS and CDR2 YFSETQ. The CDR3 DNA reads TGCGCCAGCAGCTTGGAGGCTAGCGGTTCCACAGATACGCAGTATTTT. Its protein product is CASSLEASGSTDTQYF. Supplemented by reference TRBV5-1 and TRBJ2-3, the full variable domain reads KAGVTQTPRYLIKTRGQQVTLSCSPISGHRSVSWYQQTPGQGLQFLFEYFSETQRNKGNFPGRFSGRQFSNSRSEMNVSTLELGDSALYLCASSLEASGSTDTQYFGPGTRLTVL.

The rearrangement joins TRBV5-6 to TRBJ2-1; the match to TRBD1 covers 7 bases. This CDR3 comprises 15 residues. The germline gives CDR1 SGHDT, CDR2 YYEEEE. Trimming took 1 base from V and 4 from J; bases not matched to a gene: 5. For the CDR3, the DNA is TGTGCCAGCAGCTTGTTGGACAGGAGATACAATGAGCAGTTCTTC. This codes for CASSLLDRRYNEQFF.

J is TRBJ2-5 and V is TRBV7-6, with no clear D. Germline V CDR1 and CDR2: SGHVS, FNYEAQ. This CDR3 is 13 amino acids long. The V end lost 4 bases, the J end lost 3 bases, and 9 bases lay between the germline ends. CDR3 nucleotide sequence: TGTGCCAGCAGCTCGTGGCAGGAAGAGACCCAGTACTTC. Amino acid sequence: CASSSWQEETQYF.

The rearrangement uses TRBV5-1 and TRBJ1-2; D might be TRBD1 (6 bases). CDR1 and CDR2 from the germline V gene are SGHRS and YFSETQ. CDR3 length equals 14 residues. The V and J ends lost 0 bases and 4 bases respectively, with 10 bases between them. Here the CDR3 DNA reads TGCGCCAGCAGCTTGGACAGGGAGGCCTATGGCTACACCTTC. It codes for CASSLDREAYGYTF.

This clone has only a few counts. The rearrangement joins TRBV5-1 to TRBJ1-5, with 7 bases identical to TRBD1. Unmatched junction bases numbered 0, after V lost 1 base and J lost 2 bases. Germline V gives CDR1 SGHRS, CDR2 YFSETQ. CDR3 size: 14 residues. In DNA, the CDR3 is TGCGCCAGCAGCTTGACAGGGGGCAATCAGCCCCAGCATTTT. Its protein is CASSLTGGNQPQHF.

The chain employs TRBV5-1 and TRBJ1-1, with TRBD1 matching 7 bases. Germline assignment: CDR1 SGHRS and CDR2 YFSETQ. This CDR3 comprises 14 residues. Trimming removed 4 bases from V and 7 bases from J; junction bases left unmatched: 10. DNA for the CDR3: TGCGCCAGCAGCCGAATTGACAGGGTGAGTGAAGCTTTCTTT. Translated: CASSRIDRVSEAFF.

The chain combines TRBV5-1 with TRBJ2-5, with D perhaps assigned TRBD1 or TRBD2 (5 bases each). The CDR3 has 15 residues. V dropped 7 bases and J dropped 1 base, with 17 bases sitting between them. CDR1 and CDR2 (germline): SGHRS, YFSETQ. CDR3 protein: CASGGVGTAQETQYF. The CDR3 region has the DNA TGCGCCAGCGGTGGGGTGGGGACCGCCCAAGAGACCCAGTACTTC.

This clone was recorded a few times. The chain joins TRBV28 to TRBJ1-2; 8 bases align to TRBD1. The CDR3 runs to 13 residues. CDR1 is MDHEN, CDR2 SYDVKM, per germline. Germline trimming cut 3 bases from V and 7 bases from J; bases unmatched to any gene: 4. In DNA form, the CDR3 reads TGTGCCAGCAGTTTCCCCGGGACAGGTGGCTACACCTTC. It yields the protein CASSFPGTGGYTF.

The CDR3 here is CASSLVAGGPYNEQFF. The CDR3 region has the DNA TGCGCCAGCAGTCTAGTAGCGGGAGGACCCTACAATGAGCAGTTCTTC. The V gene is TRBV5-1, the J gene TRBJ2-1, with 10 bases fitting TRBD2. The CDR3 covers 16 residues. J was trimmed by 2 bases and V by 5 bases; bases with no gene match: 7. The V gene's germline CDR1 is SGHRS and CDR2 YFSETQ.

The V call is TRBV2, the J call TRBJ2-5; D ambiguous. Trimming removed 4 bases at V and 2 bases at J, with 8 bases between. Germline V CDR1 and CDR2: SNHLY, FYNNEI. This CDR3 region has 13 residues. In DNA form, the CDR3 reads TGTGCCAGCAGTGGTGGGATACAAGAGACCCAGTACTTC. This translates into CASSGGIQETQYF.

V and J are TRBV11-3 and TRBJ2-7; D unresolved. With 1 base removed from V and 4 bases from J, the gap between germline ends came to 20 bases. Germline CDR1 is SGHNT and CDR2 is YENEEA. The CDR3 totals 17 residues. In DNA form, the CDR3 reads TGTGCCAGCAGCTTAGCCCCTCCCTCAGGTGGCCTGTACGAGCAGTACTTC. It is translated as CASSLAPPSGGLYEQYF.

This clone has only one observation. J is TRBJ2-5 and V is TRBV2; no reliable D call. Looked up from germline, CDR1 is SNHLY and CDR2 is FYNNEI. The V end lost 1 base, the J end lost 6 bases, and 6 bases lay between the germline ends. The CDR3 runs to 12 residues. The CDR3 DNA sequence: TGTGCCAGCAGTGAAGACTCGCAGACCCAGTACTTC. Translated, it gives CASSEDSQTQYF.

This clone was seen once. The V call is TRBV28, the J call TRBJ2-5; no clear D gene. V was shortened by 6 bases and J by 1 base, with 18 bases between the two germline ends. Per the germline V gene, CDR1 is MDHEN and CDR2 is SYDVKM. This CDR3 contains 16 residues. The DNA for the CDR3 is TGTGCCAGCAGCTTGGGGTGGGGTATCGGCCAAGAGACCCAGTACTTC. Protein: CASSLGWGIGQETQYF.

This chain connects TRBV7-8 to TRBJ1-5, with 8 bases that match TRBD1. The CDR3 sequence is 16 residues long. Germline CDR1 and CDR2: SGHVS and FQNEAQ. V lost 5 bases to trimming and J lost 6 bases; unmatched junction nucleotides: 12. CDR3 residues: CASSLRDRPFGQPQHF. In nucleotides, the CDR3 is TGTGCCAGCAGCCTACGGGACAGGCCCTTTGGTCAGCCCCAGCATTTT.